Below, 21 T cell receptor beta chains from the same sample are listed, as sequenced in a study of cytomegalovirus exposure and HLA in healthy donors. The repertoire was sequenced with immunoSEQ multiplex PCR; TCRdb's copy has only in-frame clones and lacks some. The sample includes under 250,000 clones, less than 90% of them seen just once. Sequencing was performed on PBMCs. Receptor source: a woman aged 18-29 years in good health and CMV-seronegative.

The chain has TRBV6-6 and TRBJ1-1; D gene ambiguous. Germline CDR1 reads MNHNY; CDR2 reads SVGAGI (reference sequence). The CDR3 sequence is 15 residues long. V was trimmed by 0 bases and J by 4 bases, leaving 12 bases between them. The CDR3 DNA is TGTGCCAGCAGTTACTCAGCCAGTAGGATCACTGAAGCTTTCTTT. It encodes CASSYSASRITEAFF.

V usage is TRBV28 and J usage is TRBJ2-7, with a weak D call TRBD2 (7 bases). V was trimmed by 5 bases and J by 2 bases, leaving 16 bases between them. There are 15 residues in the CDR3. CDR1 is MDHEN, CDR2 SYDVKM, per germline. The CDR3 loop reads CASSPSGRGAYEQYF. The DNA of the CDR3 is TGTGCCAGCAGTCCCTCGGGGAGGGGGGCCTACGAGCAGTACTTC.

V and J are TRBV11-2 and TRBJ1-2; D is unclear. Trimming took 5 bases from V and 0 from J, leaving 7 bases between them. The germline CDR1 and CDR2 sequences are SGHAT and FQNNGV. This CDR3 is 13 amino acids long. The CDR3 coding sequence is TGTGCCAGCAGCCCTGACACTAACTATGGCTACACCTTC. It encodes CASSPDTNYGYTF. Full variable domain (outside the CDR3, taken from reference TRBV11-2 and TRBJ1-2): EAGVAQSPRYKIIEKRQSVAFWCNPISGHATLYWYQQILGQGPKLLIQFQNNGVVDDSQLPKDRFSAERLKGVDSTLKIQPAKLEDSAVYLCASSPDTNYGYTFGSGTRLTVV.

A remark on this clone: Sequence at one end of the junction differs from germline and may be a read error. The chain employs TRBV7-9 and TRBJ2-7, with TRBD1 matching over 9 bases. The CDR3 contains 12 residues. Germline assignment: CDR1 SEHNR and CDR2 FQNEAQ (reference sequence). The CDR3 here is CASSLGDRVTEF. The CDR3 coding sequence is TGTGCCAGCAGCTTAGGGGACAGGGTAACGGAGTTC. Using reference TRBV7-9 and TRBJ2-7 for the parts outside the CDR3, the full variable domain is DTGVSQNPRHKITKRGQNVTFRCDPISEHNRLYWYRQTLGQGPEFLTYFQNEAQLEKSRLLSDRFSAERPKGSFSTLEIQRTEQGDSAMYLCASSLGDRVTEFGPGTRLTVT.

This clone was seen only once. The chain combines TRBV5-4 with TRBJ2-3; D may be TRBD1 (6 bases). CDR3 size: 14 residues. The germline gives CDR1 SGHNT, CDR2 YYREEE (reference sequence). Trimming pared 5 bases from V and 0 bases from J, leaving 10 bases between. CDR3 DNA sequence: TGTGCCAGCAGGCAGAGGGGGAGCACAGATACGCAGTATTTT. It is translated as CASRQRGSTDTQYF.

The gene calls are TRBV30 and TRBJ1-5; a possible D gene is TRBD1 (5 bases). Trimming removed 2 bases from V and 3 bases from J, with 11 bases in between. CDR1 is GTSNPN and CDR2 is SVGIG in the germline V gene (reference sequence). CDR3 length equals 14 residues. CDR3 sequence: CAWSTDSLNQPQHF. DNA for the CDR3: TGTGCCTGGAGTACCGACAGTCTCAATCAGCCCCAGCATTTT. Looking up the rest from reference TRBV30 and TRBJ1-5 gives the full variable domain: SQTIHQWPATLVQPVGSPLSLECTVEGTSNPNLYWYRQAAGRGLQLLFYSVGIGQISSEVPQNLSASRPQDRQFILSSKKLLLSDSGFYLCAWSTDSLNQPQHFGDGTRLSIL.

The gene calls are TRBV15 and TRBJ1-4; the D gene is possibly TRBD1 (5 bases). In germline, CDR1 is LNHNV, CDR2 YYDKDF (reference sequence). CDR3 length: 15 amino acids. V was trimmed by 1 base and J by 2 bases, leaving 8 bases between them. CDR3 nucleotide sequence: TGTGCCACCAGCAGAGGTCGGGGGACTAATGAAAAACTGTTTTTT. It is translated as CATSRGRGTNEKLFF.

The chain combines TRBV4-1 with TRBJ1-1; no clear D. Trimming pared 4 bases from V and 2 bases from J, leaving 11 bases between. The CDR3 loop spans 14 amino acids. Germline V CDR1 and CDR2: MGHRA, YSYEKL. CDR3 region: CASSLKAGNTEAFF. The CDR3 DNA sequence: TGCGCCAGCAGCCTCAAGGCCGGAAACACTGAAGCTTTCTTT.

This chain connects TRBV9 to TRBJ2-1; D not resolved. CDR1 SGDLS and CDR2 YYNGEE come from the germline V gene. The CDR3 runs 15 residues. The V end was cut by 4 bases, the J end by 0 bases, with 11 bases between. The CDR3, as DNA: TGTGCCAGCAGCCCTTCGGTGAGCTCCTACAATGAGCAGTTCTTC. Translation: CASSPSVSSYNEQFF.

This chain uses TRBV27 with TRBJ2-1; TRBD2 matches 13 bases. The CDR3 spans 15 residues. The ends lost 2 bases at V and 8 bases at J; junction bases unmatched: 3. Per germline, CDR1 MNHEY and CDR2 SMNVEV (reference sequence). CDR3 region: CASSLTSGRAHEQFF. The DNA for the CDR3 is TGTGCCAGCAGTTTAACTAGCGGGAGGGCGCATGAGCAGTTCTTC.

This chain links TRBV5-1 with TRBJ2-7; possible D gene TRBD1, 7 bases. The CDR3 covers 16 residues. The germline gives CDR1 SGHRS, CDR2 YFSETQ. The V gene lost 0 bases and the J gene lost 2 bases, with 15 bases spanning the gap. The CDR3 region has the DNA TGCGCCAGCAGCTTGGGCCGCGGGACAGCGGCCTACGAGCAGTACTTC. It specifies CASSLGRGTAAYEQYF.

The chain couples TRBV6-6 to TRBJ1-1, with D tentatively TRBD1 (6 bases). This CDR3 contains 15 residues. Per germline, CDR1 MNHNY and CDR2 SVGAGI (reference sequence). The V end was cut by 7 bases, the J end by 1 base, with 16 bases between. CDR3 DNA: TGTGCCAGCACTCCTGTGGGGGGCAGGAACACTGAAGCTTTCTTT. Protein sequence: CASTPVGGRNTEAFF.

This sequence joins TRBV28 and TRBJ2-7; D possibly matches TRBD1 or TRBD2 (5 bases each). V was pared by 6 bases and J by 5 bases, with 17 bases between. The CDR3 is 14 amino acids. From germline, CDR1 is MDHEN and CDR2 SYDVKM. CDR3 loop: CASRSAGTYHEQYF. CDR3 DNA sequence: TGTGCCAGCAGATCCGCCGGGACGTACCACGAGCAGTACTTC.

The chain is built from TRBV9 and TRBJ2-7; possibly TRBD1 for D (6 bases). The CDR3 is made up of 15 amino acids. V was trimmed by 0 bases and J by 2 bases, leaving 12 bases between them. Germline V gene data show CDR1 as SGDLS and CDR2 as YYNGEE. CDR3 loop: CASSVAQGLAYEQYF. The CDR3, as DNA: TGTGCCAGCAGCGTAGCTCAGGGGTTGGCCTACGAGCAGTACTTC.

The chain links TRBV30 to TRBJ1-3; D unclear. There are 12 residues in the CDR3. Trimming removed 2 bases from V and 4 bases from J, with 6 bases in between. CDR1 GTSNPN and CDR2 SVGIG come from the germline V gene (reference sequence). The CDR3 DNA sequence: TGTGCCTGGAGTAGTTTGGGAAACACCATATATTTT. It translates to CAWSSLGNTIYF.

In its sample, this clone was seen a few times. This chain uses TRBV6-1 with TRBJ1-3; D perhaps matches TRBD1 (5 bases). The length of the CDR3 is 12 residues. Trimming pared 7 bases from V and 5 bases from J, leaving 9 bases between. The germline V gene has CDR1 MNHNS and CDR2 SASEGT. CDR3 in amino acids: CASIGGRNTIYF. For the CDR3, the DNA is TGTGCCAGCATCGGGGGAAGAAACACCATATATTTT.

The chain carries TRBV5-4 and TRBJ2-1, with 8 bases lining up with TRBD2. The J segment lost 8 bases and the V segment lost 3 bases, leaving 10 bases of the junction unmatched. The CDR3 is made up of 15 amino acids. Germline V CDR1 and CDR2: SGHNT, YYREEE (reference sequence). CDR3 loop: CASSSGLVGPHEQFF. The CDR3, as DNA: TGTGCCAGCAGCTCGGGACTAGTTGGTCCCCATGAGCAGTTCTTC.

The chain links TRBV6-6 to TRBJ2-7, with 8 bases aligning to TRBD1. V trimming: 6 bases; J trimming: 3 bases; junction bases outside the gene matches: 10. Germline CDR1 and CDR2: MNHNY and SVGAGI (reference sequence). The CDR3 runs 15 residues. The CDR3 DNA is TGTGCCAGCAGAACCGACAGGGGACTTTACTACGAGCAGTACTTC. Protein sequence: CASRTDRGLYYEQYF.

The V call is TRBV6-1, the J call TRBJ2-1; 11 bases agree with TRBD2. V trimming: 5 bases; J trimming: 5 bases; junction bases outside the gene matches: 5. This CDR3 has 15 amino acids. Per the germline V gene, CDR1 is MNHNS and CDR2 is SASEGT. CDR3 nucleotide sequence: TGTGCCAGCAGTCCAGGGACTAGCGGAAACAATGAGCAGTTCTTC. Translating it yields CASSPGTSGNNEQFF.

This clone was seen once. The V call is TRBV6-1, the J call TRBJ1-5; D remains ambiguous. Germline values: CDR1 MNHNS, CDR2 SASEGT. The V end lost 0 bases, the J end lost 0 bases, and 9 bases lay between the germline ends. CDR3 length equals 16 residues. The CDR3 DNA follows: TGTGCCAGCAGTGAAGCAACATCTTATAGCAATCAGCCCCAGCATTTT. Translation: CASSEATSYSNQPQHF.

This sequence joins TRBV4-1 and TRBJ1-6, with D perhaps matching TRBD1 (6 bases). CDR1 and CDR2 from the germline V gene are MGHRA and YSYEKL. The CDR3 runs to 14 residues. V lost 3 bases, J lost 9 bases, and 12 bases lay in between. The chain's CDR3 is CASSQPGVRSPLHF. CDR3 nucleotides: TGCGCCAGCAGCCAGCCAGGGGTGCGTTCACCCCTCCACTTT.